This T cell receptor (beta chain) was profiled in a study of blood T cell repertoires in COVID-19. At the level of the study: T cells, B-cell-depleted T cells, or PBMCs provided the cDNA or gDNA that served as material.

As handled by the study authors: Amplification with reference gene primers provided the estimates of nucleated cell counts. The data were produced by immunoSEQ multiplex PCR, yet TCRdb's version contains in-frame clones alone and is incomplete. That table supplies the V and J calls and clone size; D and trimming were determined from the DNA. In the table there are some 170,000 clones, roughly nine tenths of which are singletons. The CDR3 is 15 amino acids. The germline V gene encodes CDR1 MNHNY and CDR2 SVGAGI (reference sequence). Trimming cost V 7 bases and J 5 bases; bases outside gene matches: 9.

The TCR sequence derives from a man in his sixties with active or convalescent COVID-19. V is TRBV6-6 and J is TRBJ2-3; 10 positions match TRBD2. The sequenced sample was peripheral blood. The CDR3 DNA follows: TGTGCCAGCAACAACTTAGCGGGGGGCTTAGATACGCAGTATTTT. This encodes CASNNLAGGLDTQYF.